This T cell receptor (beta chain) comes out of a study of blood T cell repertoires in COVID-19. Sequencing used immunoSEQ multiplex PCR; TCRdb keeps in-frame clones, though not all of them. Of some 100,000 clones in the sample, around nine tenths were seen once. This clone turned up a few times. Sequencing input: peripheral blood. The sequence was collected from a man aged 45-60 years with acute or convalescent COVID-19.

The CDR3 sequence is CATQTEGLTQYF. CDR3 coding DNA: TGTGCCACCCAAACAGAAGGCCTTACGCAGTATTTT. This rearrangement joins TRBV12-3 or TRBV12-4 to TRBJ2-3, with D unclear. This CDR3 is 12 amino acids long. The V end was cut by 10 bases, the J end by 8 bases, with 16 bases between.